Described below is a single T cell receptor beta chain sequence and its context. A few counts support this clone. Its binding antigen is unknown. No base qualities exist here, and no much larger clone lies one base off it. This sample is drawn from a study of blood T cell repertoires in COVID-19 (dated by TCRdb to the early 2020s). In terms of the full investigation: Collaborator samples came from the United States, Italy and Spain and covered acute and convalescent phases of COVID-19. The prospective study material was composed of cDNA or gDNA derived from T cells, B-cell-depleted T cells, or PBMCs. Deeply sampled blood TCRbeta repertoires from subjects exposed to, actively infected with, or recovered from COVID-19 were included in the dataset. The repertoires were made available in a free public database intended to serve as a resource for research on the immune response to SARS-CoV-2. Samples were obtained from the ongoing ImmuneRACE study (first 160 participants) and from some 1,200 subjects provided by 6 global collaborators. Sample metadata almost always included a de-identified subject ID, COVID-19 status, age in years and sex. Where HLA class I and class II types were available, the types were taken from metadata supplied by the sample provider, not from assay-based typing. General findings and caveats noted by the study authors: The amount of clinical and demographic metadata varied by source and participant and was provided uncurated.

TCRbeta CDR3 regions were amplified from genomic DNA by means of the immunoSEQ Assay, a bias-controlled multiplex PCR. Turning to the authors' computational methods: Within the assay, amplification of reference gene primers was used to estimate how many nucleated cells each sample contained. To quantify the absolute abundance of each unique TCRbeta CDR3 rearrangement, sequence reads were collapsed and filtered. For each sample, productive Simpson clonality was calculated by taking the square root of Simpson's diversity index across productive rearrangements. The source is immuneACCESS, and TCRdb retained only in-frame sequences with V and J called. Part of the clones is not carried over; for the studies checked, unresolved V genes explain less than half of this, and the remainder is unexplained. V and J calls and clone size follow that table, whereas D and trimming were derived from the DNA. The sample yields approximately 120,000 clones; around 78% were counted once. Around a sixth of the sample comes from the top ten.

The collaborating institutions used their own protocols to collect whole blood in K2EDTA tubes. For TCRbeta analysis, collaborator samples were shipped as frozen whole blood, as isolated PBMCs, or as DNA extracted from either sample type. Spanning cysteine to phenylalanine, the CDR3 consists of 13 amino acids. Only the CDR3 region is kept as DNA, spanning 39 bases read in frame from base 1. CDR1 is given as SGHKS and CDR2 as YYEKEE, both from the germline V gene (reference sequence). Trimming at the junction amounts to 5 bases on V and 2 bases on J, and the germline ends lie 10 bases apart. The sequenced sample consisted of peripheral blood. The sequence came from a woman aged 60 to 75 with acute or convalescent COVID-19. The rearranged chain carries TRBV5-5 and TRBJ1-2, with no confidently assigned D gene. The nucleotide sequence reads TGTGCCAGCAGACCCGACACAAACTATGGCTACACCTTC. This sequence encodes CASRPDTNYGYTF.